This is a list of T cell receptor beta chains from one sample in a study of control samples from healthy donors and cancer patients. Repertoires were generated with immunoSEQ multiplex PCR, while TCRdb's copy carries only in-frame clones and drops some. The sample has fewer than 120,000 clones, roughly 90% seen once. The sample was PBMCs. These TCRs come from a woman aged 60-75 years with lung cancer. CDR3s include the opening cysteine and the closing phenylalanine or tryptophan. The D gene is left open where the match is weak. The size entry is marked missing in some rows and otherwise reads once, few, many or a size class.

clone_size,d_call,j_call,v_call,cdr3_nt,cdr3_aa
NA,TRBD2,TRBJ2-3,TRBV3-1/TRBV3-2,TGTGCCAGCAGCCAAGGACTAGCGGGAGGCGATACGCAGTATTTT,CASSQGLAGGDTQYF
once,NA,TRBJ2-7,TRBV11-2,TGTGCCAGCAGCCCTGCGGGGATGCACGAGCAGTACTTC,CASSPAGMHEQYF
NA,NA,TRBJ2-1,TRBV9,TGTGCCAGCAGCGTAGTGGGAGGCGTTAATGAGCAGTTCTTC,CASSVVGGVNEQFF
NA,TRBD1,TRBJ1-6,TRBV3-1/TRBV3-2,TGTGCCAGCAGACCAACAGGGGGCGAGTCACCCCTCCACTTT,CASRPTGGESPLHF
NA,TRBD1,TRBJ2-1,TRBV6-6,TGTGCCAGCAGTCAACATTTGGGTCAGGGGGCTACCTACAATGAGCAGTTCTTC,CASSQHLGQGATYNEQFF
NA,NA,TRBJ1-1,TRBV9,TGTGCCAGCAGCGTAGCTGGGAACACTGAAGCTTTCTTT,CASSVAGNTEAFF
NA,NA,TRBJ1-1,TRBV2,TGTGCCAGCTCAGAACAGGGAACTGAAGCTTTCTTT,CASSEQGTEAFF
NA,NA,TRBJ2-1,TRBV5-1,TGCGCCAGCAGCCCCCCCGAGACAGCGACCAATGAGCAGTTCTTC,CASSPPETATNEQFF
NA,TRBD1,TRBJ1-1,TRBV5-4,TGTGCCAGCAGCGACCCGGGGCAGGGGGGCTTCGCTGAAGCTTTCTTT,CASSDPGQGGFAEAFF
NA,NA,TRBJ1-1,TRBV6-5,TGTGCCAGCAGTTACACCAGGGGAGGGAACACTGAAGCTTTCTTT,CASSYTRGGNTEAFF
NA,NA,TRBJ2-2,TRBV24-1,TGTGCCACCAGTGACCCTGGACCCCAAGGAAACACCGGGGAGCTGTTTTTT,CATSDPGPQGNTGELFF
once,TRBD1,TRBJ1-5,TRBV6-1,TGTGCCAGCAGTGAGAGACAGGGGCCATCCGCCAATCAGCCCCAGCATTTT,CASSERQGPSANQPQHF
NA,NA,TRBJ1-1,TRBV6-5,TGTGCCAGCAGTCGTGTGTTGAACACTGAAGCTTTCTTT,CASSRVLNTEAFF
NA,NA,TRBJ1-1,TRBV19,TGTGCCAGTACGGACCTCATGAACACTGAAGCTTTCTTT,CASTDLMNTEAFF
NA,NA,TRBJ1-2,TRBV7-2,TGTGCCAGCAGCTTCGGGCAGAACTATGGCTACACCTTC,CASSFGQNYGYTF
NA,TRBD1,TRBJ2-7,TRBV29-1,TGCAGCGTGGTGGGACAGGCCCCCGGCGAGCAGTACTTC,CSVVGQAPGEQYF
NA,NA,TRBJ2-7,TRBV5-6,TGTGCCAGCAGCCAAACAGGGAACTCCTACGAGCAGTACTTC,CASSQTGNSYEQYF
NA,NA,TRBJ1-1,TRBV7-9,TGTGCCAGCAGCTTAGGTAGGGTCTGGGACCGGAACACTGAAGCTTTCTTT,CASSLGRVWDRNTEAFF
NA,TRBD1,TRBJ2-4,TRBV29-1,TGCAGCAGTGCGACAGGGAAGGAAAACATTCAGTACTTC,CSSATGKENIQYF
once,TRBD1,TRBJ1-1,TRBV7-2,TGTGCCAGCAGCTCCGACAGGGTGTCGGGGACTGAAGCTTTCTTT,CASSSDRVSGTEAFF
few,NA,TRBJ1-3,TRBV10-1,TGCGCCAGCCCATTGTTTCAGGTCCTCTCTGGAAACACCATATATTTT,CASPLFQVLSGNTIYF
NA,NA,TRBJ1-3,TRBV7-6,TGTGCCAGCAGCTTAGAGGGGGGCCCCTTCTCTGGAAACACCATATATTTT,CASSLEGGPFSGNTIYF
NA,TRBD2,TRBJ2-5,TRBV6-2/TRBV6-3,TGTGCCAGCAGTAGAGGGACTAGCGGGGGGGCCAGTGAGACCCAGTACTTC,CASSRGTSGGASETQYF
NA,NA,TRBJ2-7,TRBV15,TGTGCCACCAGCAGGGACGGCCCCTACGAGCAGTACTTC,CATSRDGPYEQYF
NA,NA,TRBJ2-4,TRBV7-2,TGTGCCAGCAGCGTAGGGGGGAGCAAAAACATTCAGTACTTC,CASSVGGSKNIQYF
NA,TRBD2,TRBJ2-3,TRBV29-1,TGCAGCGGACTGACTAGCGCCACAGATACGCAGTATTTT,CSGLTSATDTQYF
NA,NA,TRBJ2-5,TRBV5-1,TGCGCCAGCAGCTTGGGACTGGGTCAAGAGACCCAGTACTTC,CASSLGLGQETQYF
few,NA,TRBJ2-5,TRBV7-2,TGTGCCAGCAGCTTTTCGACTCCAGAGACCCAGTACTTC,CASSFSTPETQYF
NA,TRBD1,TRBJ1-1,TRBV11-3,TGTGCCAGCAGCCTAGGGACAGCCTCAACAGTGGGTGAAGCTTTCTTT,CASSLGTASTVGEAFF
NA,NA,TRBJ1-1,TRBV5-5,TGTGCCAGCAGCTTCCTTGCCGCGAACACTGAAGCTTTCTTT,CASSFLAANTEAFF
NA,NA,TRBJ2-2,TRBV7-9,TGTGCCAGCAGCTTATCCGATAGAACGAACACCGGGGAGCTGTTTTTT,CASSLSDRTNTGELFF
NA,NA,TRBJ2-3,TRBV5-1,TGCGCCAGCAGCTACCGACAGAGCACAGATACGCAGTATTTT,CASSYRQSTDTQYF
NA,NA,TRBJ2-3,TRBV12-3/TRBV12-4,TGTGCCAGCACTAGCACAGATACGCAGTATTTT,CASTSTDTQYF
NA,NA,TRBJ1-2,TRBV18,TGTGCCAGCTCCCCCATGGACACCCTCATAGCCGGCTACACCTTC,CASSPMDTLIAGYTF
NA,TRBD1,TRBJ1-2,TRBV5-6,TGTGCCAGCAGCTTCCAACGACAGGGCTATGGCTACACCTTC,CASSFQRQGYGYTF
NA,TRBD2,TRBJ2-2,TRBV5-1,TGCGCCAGCAGCGAACTAGCGGGGGCATCCACCGGGGAGCTGTTTTTT,CASSELAGASTGELFF
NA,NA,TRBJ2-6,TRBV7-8,TGTGCCAGCAGCTTATTTCGATTCTCTGGGGCCAACGTCCTGACTTTC,CASSLFRFSGANVLTF
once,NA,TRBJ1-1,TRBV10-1,TGCGCCAGCAGTGTCCCGGGGCCGACGATGCACACTGAAGCTTTCTTT,CASSVPGPTMHTEAFF
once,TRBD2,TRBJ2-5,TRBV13,TGTGCCAGCAGCCTAGCGGGGGCAGGGGAAGCTCGGGAGACCCAGTACTTC,CASSLAGAGEARETQYF
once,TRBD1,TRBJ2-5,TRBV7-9,TGTGCCAGCAGCGTTAACACAGGGGGCCTGGAGACCCAGTACTTC,CASSVNTGGLETQYF
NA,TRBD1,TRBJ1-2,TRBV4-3,TGCGCCAGCAGCCAAGTGGTCGGGACAGCCGTGTATGGCTACACCTTC,CASSQVVGTAVYGYTF
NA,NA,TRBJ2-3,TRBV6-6,TGTGCCAGCAGCAACCCCGGGACTCGAGGCACAGATACGCAGTATTTT,CASSNPGTRGTDTQYF